Following are 24 T cell receptor beta chains from one sample sequenced in a study of blood T cell repertoires in COVID-19. Libraries were prepared by immunoSEQ multiplex PCR; TCRdb keeps only in-frame clonotypes and omits some of them. The table has 210,000 or so clones, approximately 90% seen once. Material: peripheral blood. The source is a woman between 35 and 50 years old with acute or convalescent COVID-19.

The chain employs TRBV5-6 and TRBJ1-2, with TRBD1 matching 7 bases. CDR1 is SGHDT and CDR2 is YYEEEE in the germline V gene. The CDR3 consists of 14 residues. V shed 4 bases, J shed 4 bases, and the junction held 7 bases outside the gene matches. CDR3 nucleotides: TGTGCCAGCAGCGACGTCGGACAGGTCTATGGCTACACCTTC. It is translated as CASSDVGQVYGYTF.

The gene calls are TRBV11-2 and TRBJ2-3; D is perhaps TRBD2 (5 bases). The CDR3 is 13 residues long. With 5 bases removed from V and 6 bases from J, the gap between germline ends came to 12 bases. Germline assignment: CDR1 SGHAT and CDR2 FQNNGV. CDR3 sequence reads: CASSPEATDTQYF. Here the CDR3 DNA reads TGTGCCAGCAGCCCGGAGGCCACGGATACGCAGTATTTT.

The chain has TRBV27 and TRBJ2-5; 7 bases fit TRBD2. From germline, CDR1 is MNHEY and CDR2 SMNVEV (reference sequence). The CDR3 runs to 16 residues. The ends lost 3 bases at V and 0 bases at J; junction bases unmatched: 7. CDR3: CASSFRAGRYQETQYF. In DNA, the CDR3 is TGTGCCAGCAGTTTTCGAGCGGGGCGGTACCAAGAGACCCAGTACTTC.

V is TRBV5-5 and J is TRBJ1-5; D uncertain. V dropped 4 bases and J dropped 6 bases, with 17 bases sitting between them. Germline V gene sequence: CDR1 SGHKS, CDR2 YYEKEE (reference sequence). The CDR3 is 15 residues long. The CDR3 sequence is CASSPGGVYLQPQHF. The DNA of the CDR3 is TGTGCCAGCAGCCCAGGTGGCGTGTATCTTCAGCCCCAGCATTTT.

This chain links TRBV2 with TRBJ1-1; D unresolved. This CDR3 contains 17 residues. The germline V gene encodes CDR1 SNHLY and CDR2 FYNNEI. V dropped 2 bases and J dropped 0 bases, with 16 bases sitting between them. CDR3 coding DNA: TGTGCCAGCAGTGAAAGTCAGGTGCAGGCCATGAACACTGAAGCTTTCTTT. Encoded protein: CASSESQVQAMNTEAFF.

The chain has TRBV7-6 and TRBJ2-3, with D possibly being TRBD2 (5 bases). Germline V gives CDR1 SGHVS, CDR2 FNYEAQ. The CDR3 contains 12 residues. V was clipped by 2 bases and J by 9 bases, with 9 bases between them. The CDR3 sequence: CASSLQRGTQYF. CDR3 coding DNA: TGTGCCAGCAGCTTACAACGGGGAACGCAGTATTTT.

This sequence joins TRBV9 and TRBJ1-2; TRBD1 aligns across 7 bases. This CDR3 is built from 12 residues. Germline loops: CDR1 SGDLS, CDR2 YYNGEE. The V gene end was trimmed by 4 bases and the J gene end by 8 bases; junction bases not matched to a gene: 5. CDR3 residues: CASSLDRDGYTF. The CDR3 bases are TGTGCCAGCAGCCTCGACAGGGACGGCTACACCTTC.

The chain has TRBV5-1 and TRBJ2-1; tentative D call: TRBD1 (6 bases). Germline V gene lookup returns CDR1 SGHRS and CDR2 YFSETQ. CDR3 length: 16 residues. Trimming removed 3 bases from V and 3 bases from J, with 16 bases in between. CDR3: CASSYVGRGIYNEQFF. The DNA of the CDR3 is TGCGCCAGCAGCTACGTAGGCAGGGGAATCTACAATGAGCAGTTCTTC.

Only a few counts were recorded for this clone. This chain uses TRBV6-5 with TRBJ1-1; D is unresolved. Germline V gene sequence: CDR1 MNHEY, CDR2 SVGAGI. Trimming removed 7 bases at V and 1 base at J, with 10 bases between. This CDR3 spans 13 amino acids. CDR3 DNA sequence: TGTGCCAGCATCGAACGGGGGAACACTGAAGCTTTCTTT. Translating it yields CASIERGNTEAFF.

The J gene is TRBJ1-3, the V gene TRBV19; no firm D call. The V end lost 7 bases, the J end lost 0 bases, and 13 bases lay between the germline ends. Germline assignment: CDR1 LNHDA and CDR2 SQIVND (reference sequence). This CDR3 region has 15 residues. Here the CDR3 DNA reads TGTGCCAGTACAACAGACTATTTCTCTGGAAACACCATATATTTT. Translating it yields CASTTDYFSGNTIYF.

The CDR3 loop is CASSLGGRQDELFF. The CDR3 DNA reads as TGTGCCAGCAGCTTGGGGGGCAGGCAGGACGAGCTGTTTTTT. This chain uses TRBV5-4 with TRBJ2-2, with D possibly matching TRBD1 (5 bases). Germline CDR1 SGHNT, CDR2 YYREEE (reference sequence). This CDR3 is 14 amino acids long. Trimming removed 0 bases at V and 11 bases at J, with 14 bases between.

The gene calls are TRBV12-5 and TRBJ1-1; a possible D gene is TRBD1 (5 bases). The CDR3 consists of 19 residues. The V and J ends lost 0 bases and 0 bases respectively, with 20 bases between them. CDR1 is LGHNT and CDR2 is FRNRAP in the germline V gene. The CDR3 sequence is CASGLVVNGQGGLNTEAFF. The CDR3 DNA follows: TGTGCTAGTGGTTTGGTAGTGAACGGGCAGGGTGGCTTGAACACTGAAGCTTTCTTT.

The CDR3 here is CASSRTGNTEAFF. CDR3 sequence (DNA): TGTGCCAGCAGTCGGACGGGAAACACTGAAGCTTTCTTT. The chain has TRBV12-3 or TRBV12-4 and TRBJ1-1; D ambiguous. The ends were cut back, 5 bases at V and 2 bases at J, with 9 bases in the middle. CDR3 length: 13 residues.

The chain combines TRBV6-6 with TRBJ2-3; perhaps TRBD2 as D (6 bases). V gave up 3 bases and J gave up 3 bases, with 16 bases separating them. This CDR3 has 16 amino acids. CDR1 and CDR2 from the germline V gene are MNHNY and SVGAGI (reference sequence). The CDR3 nucleotides read TGTGCCAGCAGTTATGGGTCGGGGGTTGTGACAGATACGCAGTATTTT. This gives the protein CASSYGSGVVTDTQYF.

The chain links TRBV7-6 to TRBJ2-3; 10 nucleotides align to TRBD2. Trimming took 5 bases from V and 1 from J; bases not matched to a gene: 12. CDR1 is SGHVS and CDR2 is FNYEAQ in the germline V gene. This CDR3 region has 18 residues. DNA for the CDR3: TGTGCCAGCAGCACGAAGCGGGGGGGCTTACCGGGCACAGATACGCAGTATTTT. This sequence encodes CASSTKRGGLPGTDTQYF. Using reference TRBV7-6 and TRBJ2-3 for the parts outside the CDR3, the full variable domain is GAGVSQSPRYKVTKRGQDVALRCDPISGHVSLYWYRQALGQGPEFLTYFNYEAQQDKSGLPNDRFSAERPEGSISTLTIQRTEQRDSAMYRCASSTKRGGLPGTDTQYFGPGTRLTVL.

V gene TRBV5-1 combines with J gene TRBJ2-7; D perhaps matches TRBD1 (8 bases). The V gene's germline CDR1 is SGHRS and CDR2 YFSETQ. This CDR3 is built from 14 residues. The ends were cut back, 0 bases at V and 7 bases at J, with 14 bases in the middle. As DNA, the CDR3 is TGCGCCAGCAGCTTGGGAACAGGGGGGGATGAGCAGTACGTC. Its protein is CASSLGTGGDEQYV.

The V call is TRBV9, the J call TRBJ1-5, with a tentative D call TRBD1 (5 bases). This CDR3 contains 14 residues. Trimming took off 0 bases at V and 9 bases at J, with 13 bases between the two ends. Germline V gene lookup returns CDR1 SGDLS and CDR2 YYNGEE. The CDR3 coding sequence is TGTGCCAGCAGCGTAGGACCCCCAGGGTCGCCCCAGCATTTT. Residues: CASSVGPPGSPQHF.

V is TRBV5-4 and J is TRBJ2-2, with 12 bases fitting TRBD2. Trimming cost V 0 bases and J 4 bases; bases outside gene matches: 7. The germline V gene has CDR1 SGHNT and CDR2 YYREEE (reference sequence). This CDR3 comprises 18 residues. The CDR3 region is CASSLASGGAAGTGELFF. The DNA of the CDR3 is TGTGCCAGCAGCTTGGCTAGCGGGGGGGCGGCGGGCACCGGGGAGCTGTTTTTT. The variable domain in full, with the rest retrieved from reference TRBV5-4 and TRBJ2-2, is ETGVTQSPTHLIKTRGQQVTLRCSSQSGHNTVSWYQQALGQGPQFIFQYYREEENGRGNFPPRFSGLQFPNYSSELNVNALELDDSALYLCASSLASGGAAGTGELFFGEGSRLTVL.

The chain uses TRBV13 and TRBJ2-1, with 7 bases that match TRBD1. J gave up 8 bases and V 4 bases, and 8 bases lay outside the gene matches. The CDR3 has 14 amino acids. Germline V lookup: CDR1 PRHDT, CDR2 FYEKMQ (reference sequence). The CDR3 DNA reads TGTGCCAGCAGCTCGAGACAGGGCTGGCATGAGCAGTTCTTC. Its translation: CASSSRQGWHEQFF.

The chain recombines TRBV27 with TRBJ1-1, with D uncertain. Germline CDR1 and CDR2: MNHEY and SMNVEV (reference sequence). The CDR3 has 15 residues. V gave up 3 bases and J gave up 5 bases, with 16 bases separating them. The CDR3, as DNA: TGTGCCAGCAGTTTCCGGGAGCCCGGGAGGACTGAAGCTTTCTTT. Encoded protein: CASSFREPGRTEAFF.

The chain links TRBV5-6 to TRBJ2-6; 7 bases fit TRBD1. The trim removed 6 bases at V and 0 bases at J, leaving 9 bases unmatched. This CDR3 is 17 amino acids long. In germline, CDR1 is SGHDT, CDR2 YYEEEE. The CDR3 sequence is CASIPGQILSGANVLTF. CDR3 DNA: TGTGCCAGCATTCCGGGACAGATCCTCTCTGGGGCCAACGTCCTGACTTTC.

This chain joins TRBV5-6 and TRBJ2-7, with D maybe TRBD1 (6 bases). The V end lost 2 bases, the J end lost 4 bases, and 10 bases lay between the germline ends. CDR1 is SGHDT and CDR2 is YYEEEE in the germline V gene. The CDR3 has 13 residues. The CDR3 here is CASSFVTGYEQYV. The CDR3, as DNA: TGTGCCAGCAGCTTTGTCACAGGGTACGAGCAGTACGTC.

The rearrangement links TRBV5-4 to TRBJ2-3; no clear D. Germline CDR1 SGHNT, CDR2 YYREEE (reference sequence). The CDR3 has 16 residues. Trimming shortened V by 0 bases and J by 0 bases, and 11 bases separated the two germline ends. The CDR3 here is CASSLERAHSTDTQYF. CDR3 DNA: TGTGCCAGCAGCTTGGAACGCGCGCATAGCACAGATACGCAGTATTTT.

V gene TRBV11-3 combines with J gene TRBJ2-3; D might be TRBD2 (5 bases). The CDR3 length is 14 residues. Per the germline V gene, CDR1 is SGHNT and CDR2 is YENEEA. With 5 bases removed from V and 1 base from J, the gap between germline ends came to 10 bases. This CDR3 is CASSLGGRTDTQYF. CDR3 bases: TGTGCCAGCAGCCTCGGCGGGCGCACAGATACGCAGTATTTT.